The source of this T cell receptor beta chain is a study of blood T cells in healthy people across ages. With a J-beta primer mix and a sample-barcoded 5' primer, a second PCR ran 7 to 11 cycles. Each CDR3 protein gets one entry after TCRdb re-called the 5' RACE reads with MiXCR. The sample includes about 1.6 million distinct CDR3 sequences, 30% to 35% seen only once; the top ten take 11%. The sequenced sample consisted of blood. The sequence came from a woman under 40 in good health.

The CDR3 reads CASSLQGTDYGYTF. In nucleotides, the CDR3 is TGTGCCAGCAGTCTTCAGGGGACCGACTATGGCTACACCTTC. This chain links TRBV28 with TRBJ1-2; D perhaps matches TRBD1 (6 bases). The CDR3 consists of 14 residues. CDR1 is MDHEN, CDR2 SYDVKM, per germline. V was trimmed by 5 bases and J by 3 bases, leaving 13 bases between them.